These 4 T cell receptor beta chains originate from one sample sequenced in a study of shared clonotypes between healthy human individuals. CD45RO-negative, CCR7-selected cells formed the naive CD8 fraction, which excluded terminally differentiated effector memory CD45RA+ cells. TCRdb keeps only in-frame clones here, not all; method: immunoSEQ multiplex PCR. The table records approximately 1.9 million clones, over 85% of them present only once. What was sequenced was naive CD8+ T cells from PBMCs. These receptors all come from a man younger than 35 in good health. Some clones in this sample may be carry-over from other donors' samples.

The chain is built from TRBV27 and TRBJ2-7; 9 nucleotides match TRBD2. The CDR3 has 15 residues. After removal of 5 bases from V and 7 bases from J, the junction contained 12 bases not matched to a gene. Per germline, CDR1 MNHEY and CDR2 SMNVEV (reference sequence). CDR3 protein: CASSLSGRPPWEQYF. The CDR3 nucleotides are TGTGCCAGCAGTCTGAGCGGGAGGCCCCCGTGGGAGCAGTACTTC.

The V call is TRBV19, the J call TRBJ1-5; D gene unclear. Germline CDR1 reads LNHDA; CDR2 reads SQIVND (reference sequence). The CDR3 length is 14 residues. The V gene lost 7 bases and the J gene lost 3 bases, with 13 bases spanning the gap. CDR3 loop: CASTIWENNQPQHF. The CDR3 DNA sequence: TGTGCCAGTACGATTTGGGAAAACAATCAGCCCCAGCATTTT.

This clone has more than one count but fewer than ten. CDR3: CASSDNIRDSNQPQHF. The CDR3 coding sequence is TGTGCCAGCAGTGACAATATCCGGGACAGCAATCAGCCCCAGCATTTT. This chain connects TRBV6-1 to TRBJ1-5; D possibly corresponds to TRBD1 (5 bases). V lost 3 bases and J lost 1, with 13 bases in between. Germline V gene data show CDR1 as MNHNS and CDR2 as SASEGT. This CDR3 is built from 16 residues.

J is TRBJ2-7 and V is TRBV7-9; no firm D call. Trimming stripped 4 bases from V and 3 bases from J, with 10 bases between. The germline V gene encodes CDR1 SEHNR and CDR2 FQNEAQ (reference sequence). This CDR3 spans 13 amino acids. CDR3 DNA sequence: TGTGCCAGCAGCTCTGTAGTGGGCTACGAGCAGTACTTC. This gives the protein CASSSVVGYEQYF.